A single sample gave rise to the 5 T cell receptor beta chains below, sequenced in a study of T cell repertoires and HLA-DP antigens. Profiling relied on immunoSEQ multiplex PCR, and the TCRdb table lists in-frame clones only, not all of them. The repertoire includes over 100,000 clones, about 92% of them detected once, and under 0.35% sits in the top ten. These receptors lack a known antigen. The sequenced sample consisted of CD4+ T cells from PBMCs. All receptors derive from a woman aged 18-29 years in good health and CMV-seronegative.

The chain uses TRBV28 and TRBJ2-3; D uncertain. The CDR3 totals 15 residues. V was shortened by 5 bases and J by 5 bases, with 17 bases between the two germline ends. From germline, CDR1 is MDHEN and CDR2 SYDVKM. The CDR3: CASSHRTAVLDTQYF. CDR3 nucleotides: TGTGCCAGCAGTCATCGGACGGCGGTTTTAGATACGCAGTATTTT. Full variable domain (rest looked up from reference TRBV28 and TRBJ2-3): DVKVTQSSRYLVKRTGEKVFLECVQDMDHENMFWYRQDPGLGLRLIYFSYDVKMKEKGDIPEGYSVSREKKERFSLILESASTNQTSMYLCASSHRTAVLDTQYFGPGTRLTVL.

This clone appeared a single time. The chain uses TRBV5-6 and TRBJ1-6; no definite D call. The V end was cut by 1 base, the J end by 10 bases, with 21 bases between. This CDR3 is built from 17 residues. Looked up from germline, CDR1 is SGHDT and CDR2 is YYEEEE. CDR3 in amino acids: CASSLFGGREGGSPLHF. The CDR3 region has the DNA TGTGCCAGCAGCTTGTTTGGTGGGAGGGAAGGAGGATCACCCCTCCACTTT.

The chain is built from TRBV29-1 and TRBJ2-7, with D unclear. CDR1 and CDR2 (germline): SQVTM, ANQGSEA. CDR3 size: 14 residues. V was trimmed by 6 bases and J by 2 bases, leaving 17 bases between them. CDR3 residues: CSVGPARTPYEQYF. The CDR3 DNA reads TGCAGCGTCGGGCCAGCCCGAACTCCCTACGAGCAGTACTTC.

The V call is TRBV13, the J call TRBJ2-5; TRBD1 matches 9 bases. The CDR3 totals 13 residues. CDR1 and CDR2 from the germline V gene are PRHDT and FYEKMQ (reference sequence). Trimming cost V 5 bases and J 11 bases; bases outside gene matches: 9. DNA of the CDR3: TGTGCCAGCAGCAAGGACTACAGGGGGCGTCAGTACTTC. Translated, it gives CASSKDYRGRQYF. Supplemented by reference TRBV13 and TRBJ2-5, the full variable domain reads AAGVIQSPRHLIKEKRETATLKCYPIPRHDTVYWYQQGPGQDPQFLISFYEKMQSDKGSIPDRFSAQQFSDYHSELNMSSLELGDSALYFCASSKDYRGRQYFGPGTRLLVL.

This rearrangement joins TRBV5-1 to TRBJ2-3, with D hard to call. Trimming shortened V by 4 bases and J by 6 bases, and 18 bases separated the two germline ends. This CDR3 contains 15 residues. The germline CDR1 and CDR2 sequences are SGHRS and YFSETQ. As DNA, the CDR3 is TGCGCCAGCAGCCGCACCCGTGGGCCCGGGGATACGCAGTATTTT. Protein sequence: CASSRTRGPGDTQYF.